These 20 T cell receptor beta chains were sequenced from one sample in a study of shared clonotypes between healthy human individuals. Clones were sequenced by immunoSEQ multiplex PCR, and TCRdb holds only the in-frame ones, with some missing. The repertoire has roughly 1 million clones, around 82% of them found once; the top ten carry approximately 0.5%. Specimen: memory CD4+ T cells from PBMCs. Sample subset: CD45RA-negative fraction. The receptors come from a man aged 18 to 30 in good health. Some clones in this sample may be carry-over from other donors' samples.

This clone was picked up a small number of times. The CDR3 here is CASSPGLDGELFF. The CDR3 nucleotides are TGTGCCAGCAGCCCAGGACTGGACGGGGAGCTGTTTTTT. The chain combines TRBV5-4 with TRBJ2-2; TRBD2 might be the D (5 bases). Per germline, CDR1 SGHNT and CDR2 YYREEE (reference sequence). V was pared by 4 bases and J by 7 bases, with 11 bases between. The CDR3 spans 13 residues.

As concerns this clone: Other nucleotide sequences from this sample produce the same CDR3. For the CDR3, the DNA is TGTGCCAGCAGCGTAGGGGGGGCGAACACCGGGGAGCTGTTTTTT. Amino acids: CASSVGGANTGELFF. The rearrangement links TRBV9 to TRBJ2-2; D might be TRBD2 (6 bases). V lost 0 bases to trimming and J lost 0 bases, with 6 bases between them. In germline, CDR1 is SGDLS, CDR2 YYNGEE. The CDR3 length is 15 residues.

The sample holds one count of this clone. The chain has TRBV4-1 and TRBJ2-2; 7 bases fit TRBD1. J lost 4 bases, V lost 7 bases, and 12 bases had no gene match. The germline gives CDR1 MGHRA, CDR2 YSYEKL. The CDR3 has 16 residues. CDR3 DNA: TGCGCCAGCACGGCGAAGGGGGCCAGTTCCACCGGGGAGCTGTTTTTT. Its translation: CASTAKGASSTGELFF.

This clone has only a few counts. The chain employs TRBV6-1 and TRBJ2-2; D is uncertain. Germline V lookup: CDR1 MNHNS, CDR2 SASEGT. V was shortened by 6 bases and J by 9 bases, with 14 bases between the two germline ends. This CDR3 contains 13 residues. Here the CDR3 reads CASSETPRRELFF. CDR3 sequence (DNA): TGTGCCAGCAGCGAAACCCCGAGAAGGGAGCTGTTTTTT.

About this clone: The sample holds other DNA sequences that translate to the same CDR3. The CDR3 reads CAWSVGTYNSPLHF. In nucleotides, the CDR3 is TGTGCCTGGAGTGTGGGAACCTATAATTCACCCCTCCACTTT. The chain is built from TRBV30 and TRBJ1-6; D gene unclear. The V and J ends lost 0 bases and 2 bases respectively, with 5 bases between them. CDR1 is GTSNPN, CDR2 SVGIG, per germline (reference sequence). The CDR3 loop spans 14 amino acids.

This chain connects TRBV6-1 to TRBJ1-5; D gene ambiguous. The ends were cut back, 0 bases at V and 2 bases at J, with 11 bases in the middle. CDR1 is MNHNS and CDR2 is SASEGT in the germline V gene. The CDR3 totals 16 residues. The CDR3 DNA reads as TGTGCCAGCAGTGAAGCGGCGGCTCCCCGCAATCAGCCCCAGCATTTT. Its translation is CASSEAAAPRNQPQHF.

The chain has TRBV18 and TRBJ2-5, with a possible D match to TRBD1 (7 bases). CDR3 size: 13 residues. CDR1 is KGHSH, CDR2 LQKENI, per germline. V lost 6 bases and J lost 4, with 12 bases in between. Written as DNA, the CDR3 is TGTGCCAGCTCCCTCCAGGGGGGAGAGACCCAGTACTTC. Translated, it gives CASSLQGGETQYF.

The chain carries TRBV29-1 and TRBJ2-1; 7 bases agree with TRBD2. With V trimmed by 6 bases and J by 9 bases, 14 bases remained unmatched. The V gene's germline CDR1 is SQVTM and CDR2 ANQGSEA. The CDR3 is made up of 14 amino acids. The CDR3 here is CSVKGLVRSGEQFF. The DNA of the CDR3 is TGCAGCGTAAAAGGACTAGTTCGTTCGGGTGAGCAGTTCTTC.

The genes are TRBV30 and TRBJ1-2, with a possible D match to TRBD1 (5 bases). Germline V gene data show CDR1 as GTSNPN and CDR2 as SVGIG (reference sequence). V gave up 2 bases and J gave up 2 bases, with 12 bases separating them. This CDR3 is 14 amino acids long. The CDR3 here is CAWSIKQVNYGYTF. Here the CDR3 DNA reads TGTGCCTGGAGTATAAAACAGGTGAACTATGGCTACACCTTC. The entire variable domain, with the rest obtained from reference TRBV30 and TRBJ1-2, is as follows: SQTIHQWPATLVQPVGSPLSLECTVEGTSNPNLYWYRQAAGRGLQLLFYSVGIGQISSEVPQNLSASRPQDRQFILSSKKLLLSDSGFYLCAWSIKQVNYGYTFGSGTRLTVV.

This chain uses TRBV28 with TRBJ2-1, with 8 bases lining up with TRBD1. Germline CDR1 reads MDHEN; CDR2 reads SYDVKM. Losses at the gene ends were 4 bases for V and 3 bases for J; bases not matched to a gene: 8. The CDR3 spans 16 residues. In DNA form, the CDR3 reads TGTGCCAGCAGTTCCCAGGGGGCCGATTACTACAATGAGCAGTTCTTC. Its translation: CASSSQGADYYNEQFF. The full variable domain, rest sourced from reference TRBV28 and TRBJ2-1, is DVKVTQSSRYLVKRTGEKVFLECVQDMDHENMFWYRQDPGLGLRLIYFSYDVKMKEKGDIPEGYSVSREKKERFSLILESASTNQTSMYLCASSSQGADYYNEQFFGPGTRLTVL.

The chain uses TRBV10-3 and TRBJ2-4, with TRBD1 as a possible D gene (6 bases). This CDR3 region has 15 residues. V was shortened by 6 bases and J by 3 bases, with 15 bases between the two germline ends. The germline V gene encodes CDR1 ENHRY and CDR2 SYGVKD. This chain's CDR3 is CAISEQGLGKNIQYF. CDR3 coding DNA: TGTGCCATCAGCGAACAGGGTCTGGGCAAAAACATTCAGTACTTC.

This chain links TRBV5-6 with TRBJ2-5; TRBD1 agrees at 8 bases. CDR1 is SGHDT, CDR2 YYEEEE, per germline. Trimming cost V 0 bases and J 2 bases; bases outside gene matches: 3. The CDR3 length is 15 residues. The DNA for the CDR3 is TGTGCCAGCAGCTTGGGACAGGGGATACAAGAGACCCAGTACTTC. As protein: CASSLGQGIQETQYF.

This clone has ten or more counts. Other DNA sequences from this sample encode an identical CDR3 as well. The gene calls are TRBV28 and TRBJ2-2, with 8 positions matching TRBD1. After removal of 3 bases from V and 5 bases from J, the junction contained 5 bases not matched to a gene. This CDR3 region has 15 residues. The germline V gene encodes CDR1 MDHEN and CDR2 SYDVKM. The CDR3 sequence is CASSFRQGRTGELFF. The CDR3 DNA follows: TGTGCCAGCAGTTTCCGACAGGGGAGGACCGGGGAGCTGTTTTTT.

This clone was counted between two and nine times. The CDR3 DNA reads TGTGCCAGCAGCTTTAGCGGAGGGGGCGAGCAGTACTTC. It yields the protein CASSFSGGGEQYF. The chain carries TRBV5-6 and TRBJ2-7; D could derive from TRBD1 or TRBD2 (6 bases each). CDR3 length equals 13 residues. V lost 2 bases to trimming and J lost 6 bases, with 12 bases between them. Germline assignment: CDR1 SGHDT and CDR2 YYEEEE.

The chain has TRBV6-6 and TRBJ1-5, with D possibly being TRBD1 (5 bases). The V gene's germline CDR1 is MNHNY and CDR2 SVGAGI (reference sequence). Trimming removed 6 bases at V and 6 bases at J, with 15 bases between. The CDR3 is 14 amino acids. The CDR3 DNA reads as TGTGCCAGCAGCTATGGGGGGGTGAGTCAGCCCCAGCATTTT. Its protein is CASSYGGVSQPQHF.

The rearrangement uses TRBV30 and TRBJ1-4; D uncertain. Germline V gives CDR1 GTSNPN, CDR2 SVGIG (reference sequence). Trimming stripped 4 bases from V and 12 bases from J, with 12 bases between. This CDR3 contains 11 residues. CDR3 nucleotide sequence: TGTGCCTGGAACAATTACGGGGAACTGTTTTTT. Translated, it gives CAWNNYGELFF.

This clone was seen only a few times. This chain uses TRBV5-1 with TRBJ1-2; no clear D. The CDR3 runs 14 residues. Germline loops: CDR1 SGHRS, CDR2 YFSETQ. Trimming took 0 bases from V and 3 from J, leaving 9 bases between them. The CDR3 sequence: CASSLEDGYYGYTF. CDR3 DNA: TGCGCCAGCAGCTTGGAGGACGGATACTATGGCTACACCTTC.

The genes are TRBV27 and TRBJ2-5; TRBD2 matches at 13 bases. V lost 6 bases and J lost 5; bases outside the gene matches: 6. CDR1 is MNHEY, CDR2 SMNVEV, per germline (reference sequence). This CDR3 has 15 residues. The CDR3 region is CASRSLAGGEETQYF. CDR3 sequence (DNA): TGTGCCAGCAGATCACTAGCGGGAGGGGAGGAGACCCAGTACTTC.

This chain links TRBV6-4 with TRBJ2-7; TRBD2 agrees at 8 bases. The CDR3 has 17 residues. CDR1 MRHNA and CDR2 SNTAGT come from the germline V gene. The ends lost 0 bases at V and 4 bases at J; junction bases unmatched: 11. The CDR3 here is CASSDSRTSGLKYEQYF. CDR3 bases: TGTGCCAGCAGTGACTCGAGAACTAGCGGACTGAAGTACGAGCAGTACTTC.

This chain connects TRBV30 to TRBJ2-5, with D unclear. The J call could be wrong; TRBJ2-7 is a better fit for the DNA end. The CDR3 runs to 11 residues. From germline, CDR1 is GTSNPN and CDR2 SVGIG (reference sequence). The DNA for the CDR3 is TGTGCCTGGAGTGCCCCCCACGAGCAGTACTTC. Its translation: CAWSAPHEQYF.